This T cell receptor (beta chain) was found in a study of T cell responses to AZD1222 COVID-19 vaccine. This clone was seen a few times. TCRdb's copy holds only in-frame clones and misses some; the assay was immunoSEQ multiplex PCR. The sample lists roughly 100,000 clones, roughly 82% occurring once. This TCR was recovered from an adult in good health. The sequences come from peripheral blood, collected on day 0 of AZD1222 vaccination.

The CDR3 here is CASSVGVGRTYEQFF. CDR3 coding DNA: TGTGCCAGCAGCGTAGGGGTCGGGAGGACCTATGAGCAGTTCTTC. V gene TRBV9 combines with J gene TRBJ2-1; 7 nucleotides match TRBD2. The CDR3 sequence is 15 residues long. Unmatched junction bases numbered 8, after V lost 0 bases and J lost 8 bases. CDR1 is SGDLS and CDR2 is YYNGEE in the germline V gene. Supplemented by reference TRBV9 and TRBJ2-1, the full variable domain reads DSGVTQTPKHLITATGQRVTLRCSPRSGDLSVYWYQQSLDQGLQFLIQYYNGEERAKGNILERFSAQQFPDLHSELNLSSLELGDSALYFCASSVGVGRTYEQFFGPGTRLTVL.